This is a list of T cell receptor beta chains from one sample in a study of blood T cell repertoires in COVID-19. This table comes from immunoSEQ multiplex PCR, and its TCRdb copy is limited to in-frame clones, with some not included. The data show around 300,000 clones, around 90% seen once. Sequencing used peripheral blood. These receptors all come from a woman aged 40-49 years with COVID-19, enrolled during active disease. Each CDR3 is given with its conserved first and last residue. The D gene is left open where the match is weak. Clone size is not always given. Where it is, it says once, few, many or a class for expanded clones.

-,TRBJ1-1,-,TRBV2,CASGEGRTEAFF,TGTGCCAGCGGGGAGGGACGGACTGAAGCTTTCTTT
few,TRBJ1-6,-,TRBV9,CASSVLGANSPLHF,TGTGCCAGCAGCGTGCTGGGGGCGAATTCACCCCTCCACTTT
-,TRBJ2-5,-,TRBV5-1,CASSLVRGLQETQYF,TGCGCCAGCAGCTTGGTGCGGGGCCTCCAAGAGACCCAGTACTTC
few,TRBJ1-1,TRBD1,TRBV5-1,CASSAGTGKMNTEAFF,TGCGCCAGCAGCGCCGGGACAGGTAAAATGAACACTGAAGCTTTCTTT
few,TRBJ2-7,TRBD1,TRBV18,CASRQGDEQYF,TGTGCCAGCCGACAGGGGGACGAGCAGTACTTC
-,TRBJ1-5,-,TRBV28,CASSLVGTNQPQHF,TGTGCCAGCAGTTTAGTGGGGACAAATCAGCCCCAGCATTTT
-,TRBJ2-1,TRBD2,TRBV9,CASSVGLAVLYNEQFF,TGTGCCAGCAGCGTGGGACTAGCGGTTCTGTACAATGAGCAGTTCTTC
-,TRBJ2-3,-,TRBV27,CASSLSNPKGDTQYF,TGTGCCAGCAGTTTATCGAACCCTAAGGGGGATACGCAGTATTTT
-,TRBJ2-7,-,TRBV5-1,CASSLPGNIGQYF,TGCGCCAGCAGCTTGCCGGGGAACATCGGGCAGTACTTC
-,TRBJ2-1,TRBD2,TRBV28,CASSERLAWGRTYNEQFF,TGTGCCAGCAGTGAGAGACTAGCTTGGGGGAGGACCTACAATGAGCAGTTCTTC
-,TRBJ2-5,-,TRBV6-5,CASSGQRWETQYF,TGTGCCAGCAGCGGACAGCGATGGGAGACCCAGTACTTC
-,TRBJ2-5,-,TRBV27,CASSLSRVGEETQYF,TGTGCCAGCAGTTTATCCCGGGTGGGTGAAGAGACCCAGTACTTC
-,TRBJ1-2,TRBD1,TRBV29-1,CSVVSDRGFGGYTF,TGCAGCGTTGTTAGTGACAGGGGATTCGGTGGCTACACCTTC
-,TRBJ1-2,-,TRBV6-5,CASSFGHPNYGYTF,TGTGCCAGCAGTTTTGGCCATCCTAACTATGGCTACACCTTC
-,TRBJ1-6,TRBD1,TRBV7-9,CASSLGGGGTAYNSPLHF,TGTGCCAGCAGCTTAGGAGGAGGTGGGACAGCCTATAATTCACCCCTCCACTTT
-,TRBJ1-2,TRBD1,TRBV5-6,CASSRRVTGGAGYGYTF,TGTGCCAGCAGCCGCCGGGTGACAGGGGGCGCGGGCTATGGCTACACCTTC